Listed here are 15 T cell receptor beta chains from one sample, sequenced in a study of spatial heterogeneity in lung cancer. Indicated time point: sample taken at primary tumor resection. Whole RNA, which was extracted from tumor, nontumor lung tissue or frozen PBMC, was sequenced without any cell sorting. TCRdb reanalysed the 5' RACE reads using MiXCR and keeps one entry per CDR3 protein. The table shows about 14,000 distinct CDR3 sequences, with 11% occurring only once. The sequencing here drew on PBMCs, taken at surgery. The receptors were sampled from a female donor with early-stage non-small cell lung cancer.

Many counts were recorded for this clonotype. The V and J genes are TRBV2 and TRBJ1-2, with no clear D. Trimming stripped 6 bases from V and 4 bases from J, with 6 bases between. The CDR3 is 11 residues long. Germline V gene sequence: CDR1 SNHLY, CDR2 FYNNEI. The CDR3 loop reads CASSASYGYTF. Here the CDR3 DNA reads TGTGCCAGCAGCGCCAGCTATGGCTACACCTTC.

Ten or more counts support this clonotype. The rearrangement links TRBV6-1 to TRBJ2-7; D gene unclear. CDR3 size: 10 residues. The germline V gene encodes CDR1 MNHNS and CDR2 SASEGT. V lost 6 bases, J lost 2 bases, and 2 bases lay in between. The CDR3 here is CASSTYEQYF. CDR3 nucleotide sequence: TGTGCCAGCAGCACCTACGAGCAGTACTTC.

This clonotype occurred many times. V gene TRBV20-1 combines with J gene TRBJ2-5, with D maybe TRBD1 (7 bases). Germline V lookup: CDR1 DFQATT, CDR2 SNEGSKA (reference sequence). V gave up 0 bases and J gave up 5 bases, with 13 bases separating them. This CDR3 has 14 residues. CDR3 DNA sequence: TGCAGTGCTAGAGAAGGAGGGGGCGGCGAGACCCAGTACTTC. Its protein product is CSAREGGGGETQYF.

In its sample, this clonotype ranks as medium-sized. The chain links TRBV29-1 to TRBJ1-2, with TRBD1 matching over 11 bases. Germline CDR1 SQVTM, CDR2 ANQGSEA. This CDR3 is 12 amino acids long. Unmatched junction bases numbered 6, after V lost 7 bases and J lost 8 bases. The CDR3 bases are TGCAGCGCTGGACAGGGGGCAGAAGGCTACACCTTC. This encodes CSAGQGAEGYTF.

This clonotype was recorded at least ten times. This chain joins TRBV10-1 and TRBJ2-5; TRBD1 matches at 7 bases. The CDR3 length is 16 residues. The junction had 9 bases not matched to a gene; V was cut back by 2 bases and J by 3 bases. Germline V CDR1 and CDR2: WNHNN, SYGVQD (reference sequence). CDR3 coding DNA: TGCGCCAGCAGTGAGCGAGGGGGCTTTACCAAAGAGACCCAGTACTTC. This sequence encodes CASSERGGFTKETQYF.

This clonotype was counted at least ten times. The chain uses TRBV30 and TRBJ2-7, with 9 bases matching TRBD1. Per germline, CDR1 GTSNPN and CDR2 SVGIG (reference sequence). The CDR3 contains 15 residues. The trim removed 3 bases at V and 7 bases at J, leaving 13 bases unmatched. The CDR3 loop reads CAWRRSGQGIGEQYF. In DNA, the CDR3 is TGTGCCTGGAGGCGATCGGGACAGGGCATCGGAGAGCAGTACTTC.

This clonotype was observed at least ten times. The chain recombines TRBV29-1 with TRBJ2-2, with a weak D call TRBD1 (5 bases). Germline assignment: CDR1 SQVTM and CDR2 ANQGSEA. This CDR3 is 11 amino acids long. Trimming removed 6 bases from V and 5 bases from J, with 7 bases in between. CDR3 in DNA: TGCAGCGTCGACAGAACCGGGGAGCTGTTTTTT. Translated, it gives CSVDRTGELFF.

This clonotype has a count of ten or more. The rearrangement links TRBV20-1 to TRBJ1-6, with D possibly matching TRBD1 (6 bases). Looked up from germline, CDR1 is DFQATT and CDR2 is SNEGSKA (reference sequence). V lost 3 bases and J 4 bases, leaving 16 bases between the germline ends. The CDR3 is made up of 16 amino acids. CDR3 DNA: TGCAGTGCTAGGCCCCCGGGACAAGGATATAATTCACCCCTCCACTTT. It specifies CSARPPGQGYNSPLHF.

This chain joins TRBV29-1 and TRBJ2-7; 8 bases fit TRBD1. The CDR3 totals 13 residues. V was pared by 6 bases and J by 3 bases, with 7 bases of the junction left unmatched. Germline values: CDR1 SQVTM, CDR2 ANQGSEA. CDR3 in amino acids: CSVADRADYEQYF. CDR3 bases: TGCAGCGTGGCGGACAGGGCCGACTACGAGCAGTACTTC.

This clonotype has ten or more counts. The J gene is TRBJ2-1, the V gene TRBV11-2, with 7 bases aligning to TRBD2. Losses at the gene ends were 7 bases for V and 0 bases for J; bases not matched to a gene: 9. CDR3 size: 16 residues. Germline values: CDR1 SGHAT, CDR2 FQNNGV. CDR3 sequence (DNA): TGTGCCAGCAACCCCTTGGGAGGGAGCTCCTACAATGAGCAGTTCTTC. Translation gives CASNPLGGSSYNEQFF.

This clonotype showed up many times. This chain links TRBV13 with TRBJ2-3; D remains ambiguous. The germline CDR1 and CDR2 sequences are PRHDT and FYEKMQ (reference sequence). The germline V and J ends were trimmed by 2 bases and 1 base, with 7 bases remaining between them. CDR3 length equals 14 residues. CDR3 nucleotides: TGTGCCAGCAGCTTAAATAGGGGCACAGATACGCAGTATTTT. This codes for CASSLNRGTDTQYF.

Many counts were recorded for this clonotype. V and J are TRBV3-1 and TRBJ2-1; 8 nucleotides match TRBD2. The germline gives CDR1 LGHDT, CDR2 YNNKEL (reference sequence). The CDR3 covers 16 residues. Germline trimming cut 0 bases from V and 9 bases from J; bases unmatched to any gene: 10. CDR3 protein: CASSQDGLAGGLEQFF. In DNA, the CDR3 is TGTGCCAGCAGCCAAGATGGGCTAGCGGGTGGGCTTGAGCAGTTCTTC.

Many counts were recorded for this clonotype. The chain joins TRBV5-5 to TRBJ2-7, with 8 bases fitting TRBD1. J lost 3 bases, V lost 2 bases, and 16 bases had no gene match. The CDR3 extends over 18 amino acids. Germline CDR1 reads SGHKS; CDR2 reads YYEKEE (reference sequence). CDR3: CASSFFISPDRVGYEQYF. CDR3 DNA sequence: TGTGCCAGCAGCTTTTTCATCTCCCCGGACAGGGTCGGCTACGAGCAGTACTTC.

This clonotype was counted at least ten times. The V gene is TRBV3-1, the J gene TRBJ2-5; D unclear. Germline V CDR1 and CDR2: LGHDT, YNNKEL (reference sequence). This CDR3 has 12 residues. Trimming took off 6 bases at V and 4 bases at J, with 9 bases between the two ends. In DNA form, the CDR3 reads TGTGCCAGCAGACGGCAAGGAGAGACCCAGTACTTC. Its protein product is CASRRQGETQYF.

This clonotype has at least ten counts. The genes are TRBV6-6 and TRBJ2-2, with 8 nucleotides matching TRBD2. V gave up 6 bases and J gave up 7 bases; unmatched junction bases: 4. The CDR3 length is 13 residues. Germline CDR1 reads MNHNY; CDR2 reads SVGAGI (reference sequence). As DNA, the CDR3 is TGTGCCAGCAGCGGGGGGGCCATCGGGGAGCTGTTTTTT. Protein sequence: CASSGGAIGELFF.